This T cell receptor (beta chain) is from a study of blood T cell repertoires in COVID-19 (TCRdb year 2020). Regarding the study in general: Collaborator samples came from the United States, Italy and Spain and covered acute and convalescent phases of COVID-19. The prospective study material was composed of cDNA or gDNA derived from T cells, B-cell-depleted T cells, or PBMCs. Subjects who had been exposed to COVID-19, were actively infected with it, or had recovered from it provided the deeply sampled blood TCRbeta repertoires that made up the dataset. The repertoires were made available in a free public database intended to serve as a resource for research on the immune response to SARS-CoV-2. The samples were drawn from the first 160 participants of the ongoing ImmuneRACE study and from 1,254 subjects provided by 6 global collaborators. Nearly every sample came with metadata listing a de-identified subject ID, COVID-19 status, age in years and sex. HLA class I and class II types, where available, came from metadata supplied by the sample provider rather than from assay-based typing. General conclusions and limits of the study: How much clinical and demographic metadata was included differed by source and by participant, and the metadata was provided uncurated.

This clone came up a few times. The antigen it binds to is not known. Per-nucleotide qualities are absent, and no much larger clonotype sits a single base away. The collaborating institutions used their own protocols to collect whole blood in K2EDTA tubes. Collaborator samples were shipped for TCRbeta analysis as frozen whole blood, isolated PBMCs, or DNA extracted from either sample type. The cysteine opens and the phenylalanine closes a CDR3 of 16 amino acids. The retained sequence is limited to the CDR3, 48 bases, with the frame set at the first base. Ends trimmed: V by 7 bases, J by 1 base; bases unmatched to a gene: 7. CDR1 and CDR2, looked up from the germline V gene (reference sequence), are SGHNT and YYREEE. TCRbeta CDR3 regions were amplified from genomic DNA by means of the immunoSEQ Assay, a bias-controlled multiplex PCR. The study's own analysis went as follows. The number of nucleated cells in each sample was estimated from the amplification of reference gene primers within the assay. Sequence reads were collapsed and filtered to measure the absolute abundance of every unique TCRbeta CDR3 rearrangement. For each sample, productive Simpson clonality was calculated as the square root of Simpson's diversity index across productive rearrangements. In TCRdb, the immuneACCESS table is reduced to in-frame sequences with V and J assigned. These tables do not hold every clone; where another copy was compared, an unresolved V gene accounts for under half, and the others remain unexplained. V and J calls and clone size come straight from that table; D and trimming were deduced from the DNA. The sample table holds some 70,000 clones, of which approximately 87% were seen once. The ten top clones hold around 8% of the sample.

Sequenced sample: peripheral blood. This receptor was identified in a man between 50 and 59 years old with active COVID-19. The chain is made from TRBV5-4 and TRBJ2-2, with 10 bases in between that match TRBD2. The nucleotide sequence is given as TGTGCCAGCGGCCGACTAGCGGGTATGAACACCGGGGAGCTGTTTTTT. Its protein product is CASGRLAGMNTGELFF. With the portions outside the CDR3 filled from the reference TRBV5-4 and TRBJ2-2 genes, the complete variable region becomes ETGVTQSPTHLIKTRGQQVTLRCSSQSGHNTVSWYQQALGQGPQFIFQYYREEENGRGNFPPRFSGLQFPNYSSELNVNALELDDSALYLCASGRLAGMNTGELFFGEGSRLTVL.